This entry lists 27 T cell receptor beta chains sequenced from one sample in a study of T cells in Graves' hyperthyroidism and ophthalmopathy. Template material for amplifying TCR beta CDR3 regions consisted of RNA transcripts. Initially, a first-round RT-PCR of the TCR CDR3 employed the HTBI primer set. MiXCR, applied by TCRdb to the multiplex PCR reads, yields one record per CDR3 protein. The sample shows fewer than 600,000 distinct CDR3 sequences, 14% of them seen only once. The sample was blood. The receptor source for this set is a woman aged 40 to 50 with Graves' hyperthyroidism.

CDR3 in amino acids: CASSRGARGTRSYEQYF. The CDR3 DNA sequence: TGTGCCAGCTCACGGGGGGCCCGGGGGACTAGATCCTACGAGCAGTACTTC. The chain carries TRBV18 and TRBJ2-7; TRBD2 matches at 8 bases. This CDR3 is built from 17 residues. The V segment lost 4 bases and the J segment 1 base; nucleotides outside the gene matches: 12. Germline CDR1 KGHSH, CDR2 LQKENI.

Many counts were recorded for this clonotype. The CDR3 is CASSMMMGGEQYF. In DNA form, the CDR3 reads TGTGCCAGCAGCATGATGATGGGAGGCGAGCAGTACTTC. The J gene is TRBJ2-7, the V gene TRBV7-3, with D maybe TRBD2 (6 bases). Germline-derived CDR1 and CDR2 are SGHTA and FQGTGA. V lost 5 bases and J 6 bases, leaving 14 bases between the germline ends. The CDR3 length is 13 residues.

The chain uses TRBV5-1 and TRBJ2-6; 11 nucleotides align to TRBD1. Germline CDR1 and CDR2: SGHRS and YFSETQ. Trimming removed 4 bases from V and 0 bases from J; junction bases left unmatched: 9. The CDR3 spans 19 residues. CDR3 residues: CASSPTGTGGLSGANVLTF. In DNA, the CDR3 is TGCGCCAGCAGCCCTACCGGGACAGGGGGGCTCTCTGGGGCCAACGTCCTGACTTTC.

The sample holds many counts of this clonotype. The rearrangement uses TRBV11-2 and TRBJ1-3; TRBD1 is a possible D gene (5 bases). The germline gives CDR1 SGHAT, CDR2 FQNNGV. This CDR3 has 16 residues. The V and J ends lost 5 bases and 0 bases respectively, with 14 bases between them. CDR3 amino acids: CASSPDSYFSGNTIYF. CDR3 nucleotide sequence: TGTGCCAGCAGCCCCGACAGCTACTTCTCTGGAAACACCATATATTTT.

The sample holds many counts of this clonotype. This rearrangement joins TRBV18 to TRBJ2-7; D may match TRBD1 or TRBD2 (5 bases each). CDR1 and CDR2 (germline): KGHSH, LQKENI. The CDR3 length is 13 residues. Trimming shortened V by 3 bases and J by 1 base, and 7 bases separated the two germline ends. The CDR3 here is CASSPGVSYEQYF. CDR3 sequence (DNA): TGTGCCAGCTCACCGGGGGTATCCTACGAGCAGTACTTC.

Note on this clonotype: Given a much more abundant clone one base away, this may be a read error. CDR3 sequence reads: CATSRGGDSYSEQFF. In DNA, the CDR3 is TGTGCCACCAGCAGAGGTGGAGACTCCTACAGTGAGCAGTTCTTC. This sequence joins TRBV15 and TRBJ2-1; D unclear. Germline-derived CDR1 and CDR2 are LNHNV and YYDKDF (reference sequence). CDR3 length: 15 residues. The whole variable domain, remainder taken from reference TRBV15 and TRBJ2-1, is DAMVIQNPRYQVTQFGKPVTLSCSQTLNHNVMYWYQQKSSQAPKLLFHYYDKDFNNEADTPDNFQSRRPNTSFCFLDIRSPGLGDTAMYLCATSRGGDSYSEQFFGPGTRLTVL.

The V gene is TRBV20-1, the J gene TRBJ2-7; the D gene is possibly TRBD2 (6 bases). CDR3 size: 15 residues. The V and J ends lost 3 bases and 0 bases respectively, with 15 bases between them. Germline V gene data show CDR1 as DFQATT and CDR2 as SNEGSKA (reference sequence). CDR3 in amino acids: CSARWPAGFSYEQYF. CDR3 nucleotide sequence: TGCAGTGCTAGGTGGCCAGCGGGTTTCTCCTACGAGCAGTACTTC.

This clonotype was picked up many times. The rearrangement uses TRBV28 and TRBJ1-1; D gene uncertain. Per germline, CDR1 MDHEN and CDR2 SYDVKM. The CDR3 runs to 14 residues. Trimming took off 7 bases at V and 5 bases at J, with 17 bases between the two ends. The CDR3: CASNSVTGSTEAFF. The CDR3, as DNA: TGTGCCAGCAATTCCGTTACCGGAAGTACTGAAGCTTTCTTT. The full variable domain, completed using reference TRBV28 and TRBJ1-1, is DVKVTQSSRYLVKRTGEKVFLECVQDMDHENMFWYRQDPGLGLRLIYFSYDVKMKEKGDIPEGYSVSREKKERFSLILESASTNQTSMYLCASNSVTGSTEAFFGQGTRLTVV.

The sample holds many counts of this clonotype. V is TRBV28 and J is TRBJ2-7, with a possible D match to TRBD1 (6 bases). This CDR3 is 12 amino acids long. The germline CDR1 and CDR2 sequences are MDHEN and SYDVKM. The V gene lost 6 bases and the J gene lost 3 bases, with 9 bases spanning the gap. DNA for the CDR3: TGTGCCAGCAGAGGGGGAATCTACGAGCAGTACTTC. This gives the protein CASRGGIYEQYF. The full variable domain, in which reference TRBV28 and TRBJ2-7 provide the parts outside the CDR3, is DVKVTQSSRYLVKRTGEKVFLECVQDMDHENMFWYRQDPGLGLRLIYFSYDVKMKEKGDIPEGYSVSREKKERFSLILESASTNQTSMYLCASRGGIYEQYFGPGTRLTVT.

This clonotype came up a few times. This chain connects TRBV6-1 to TRBJ2-2; D remains ambiguous. The CDR3 covers 14 residues. The germline V gene has CDR1 MNHNS and CDR2 SASEGT. V was cut by 5 bases and J by 1 base, with 8 bases left in between. CDR3 DNA sequence: TGTGCCAGCAGTATGGTGGAGAACACCGGGGAGCTGTTTTTT. Translation: CASSMVENTGELFF.

In its sample, this clonotype was seen many times. The CDR3 nucleotides are TGTGCCAGCAGCCTCGGGGGACAGGGGGCGTATGGCTACACCTTC. It codes for CASSLGGQGAYGYTF. The chain combines TRBV12-3 or TRBV12-4 with TRBJ1-2; TRBD1 matches 12 bases. V lost 6 bases to trimming and J lost 5 bases; unmatched junction nucleotides: 7. The CDR3 is 15 amino acids.

This clonotype was picked up a small number of times. This chain links TRBV12-3 or TRBV12-4 with TRBJ2-4, with D possibly being TRBD1 or TRBD2 (5 bases each). V gave up 6 bases and J gave up 7 bases, with 16 bases separating them. The CDR3 length is 14 residues. This chain's CDR3 is CASRTGALNNIQYF. DNA of the CDR3: TGTGCCAGCAGAACCGGGGCGCTTAACAACATTCAGTACTTC.

There are many counts of this clonotype. The V call is TRBV7-9, the J call TRBJ2-7, with a tentative D call TRBD1 (6 bases). This CDR3 spans 14 amino acids. CDR1 and CDR2 (germline): SEHNR, FQNEAQ (reference sequence). The ends were cut back, 8 bases at V and 4 bases at J, with 18 bases in the middle. CDR3 in amino acids: CASGNTGKTYEQYF. CDR3 bases: TGTGCCAGCGGAAACACAGGGAAGACGTACGAGCAGTACTTC.

There are many counts of this clonotype. V and J are TRBV11-2 and TRBJ2-7; 8 nucleotides align to TRBD2. This CDR3 has 15 amino acids. Germline CDR1 and CDR2: SGHAT and FQNNGV. J lost 2 bases, V lost 3 bases, and 6 bases had no gene match. The CDR3 reads CASSFGAGVTYEQYF. CDR3 nucleotide sequence: TGTGCCAGCAGCTTCGGAGCGGGAGTAACCTACGAGCAGTACTTC.

This clonotype was observed a handful of times. V and J are TRBV18 and TRBJ2-7; D possibly corresponds to TRBD2 (6 bases). Between the trimmed V and J ends, which lost 5 bases and 4 bases, there was a span of 12 bases. The CDR3 runs to 13 residues. Germline CDR1 and CDR2: KGHSH and LQKENI. The CDR3 loop is CASSNRGMYEQYF. CDR3 in DNA: TGTGCCAGCTCAAACCGGGGGATGTACGAGCAGTACTTC.

This clonotype was seen many times. V and J are TRBV6-6 and TRBJ2-3; 10 bases match TRBD2. Looked up from germline, CDR1 is MNHNY and CDR2 is SVGAGI (reference sequence). Trimming cost V 0 bases and J 1 base; bases outside gene matches: 1. The CDR3 has 16 residues. The CDR3 DNA reads as TGTGCCAGCAGTTACTCGGGACTAGCGCGCACAGATACGCAGTATTTT. Its translation: CASSYSGLARTDTQYF.

The table lists this clonotype with many counts. V usage is TRBV12-5 and J usage is TRBJ2-1, with 10 bases lining up with TRBD2. Germline V gives CDR1 LGHNT, CDR2 FRNRAP. This CDR3 is 17 amino acids long. The V segment lost 0 bases and the J segment 10 bases; nucleotides outside the gene matches: 12. CDR3: CASGLVRTSGVTREQFF. The CDR3 region has the DNA TGTGCTAGTGGTTTGGTAAGAACTAGCGGGGTGACAAGGGAGCAGTTCTTC.

In its sample, this clonotype was seen many times. The chain joins TRBV28 to TRBJ2-7, with 8 bases identical to TRBD2. The CDR3 is 15 residues long. The germline V gene encodes CDR1 MDHEN and CDR2 SYDVKM. V was clipped by 5 bases and J by 3 bases; unmatched bases: 9. CDR3 sequence reads: CASSPLTREDYEQYF. CDR3 nucleotide sequence: TGTGCCAGCAGTCCGCTAACGCGGGAGGACTACGAGCAGTACTTC.

This chain connects TRBV28 to TRBJ1-4, with unresolved D. The CDR3 has 19 amino acids. Germline V gene data show CDR1 as MDHEN and CDR2 as SYDVKM. V shed 2 bases and J shed 4 bases, with 23 bases lying between them. Written as DNA, the CDR3 is TGTGCCAGCAGTTTAAAGCCGCCTCCTGATAAACTGAATAATGAAAAACTGTTTTTT. Protein product: CASSLKPPPDKLNNEKLFF.

This clonotype was seen a handful of times. The gene calls are TRBV29-1 and TRBJ2-3, with D unresolved. CDR3 length: 12 amino acids. V was cut by 5 bases and J by 4 bases, with 10 bases left in between. The V gene's germline CDR1 is SQVTM and CDR2 ANQGSEA. The CDR3 sequence: CSVSKPPDTQYF. The CDR3 coding sequence is TGCAGCGTTTCGAAGCCCCCAGATACGCAGTATTTT.

The gene calls are TRBV29-1 and TRBJ2-3, with TRBD2 matching 10 bases. The CDR3 has 14 residues. V dropped 6 bases and J dropped 4; count of bases not matched to a gene: 7. In germline, CDR1 is SQVTM, CDR2 ANQGSEA. DNA of the CDR3: TGCAGCGTAGGCCCTAGCGGGAGTGCAGATACGCAGTATTTT. It codes for CSVGPSGSADTQYF.

The chain links TRBV28 to TRBJ2-3; 7 bases agree with TRBD2. Trimming took 4 bases from V and 4 from J; bases not matched to a gene: 8. CDR3 length equals 15 residues. The V gene's germline CDR1 is MDHEN and CDR2 SYDVKM. In nucleotides, the CDR3 is TGTGCCAGCAGTTCTCAAAGACTAGCCTCAGATACGCAGTATTTT. Translating it yields CASSSQRLASDTQYF.

Many counts were recorded for this clonotype. This rearrangement joins TRBV2 to TRBJ1-4, with a possible D match to TRBD1 (6 bases). Between the trimmed V and J ends, which lost 1 base and 7 bases, there was a span of 10 bases. The CDR3 length is 14 residues. Per germline, CDR1 SNHLY and CDR2 FYNNEI. CDR3 sequence reads: CASSEDRVFEKLFF. The CDR3 DNA reads as TGTGCCAGCAGTGAAGACAGGGTCTTTGAAAAACTGTTTTTT.

In this sample, this clonotype turned up once. The CDR3 nucleotides are TGCGCCAGCAGCTTGGAGGGGACAGGGCGACTGTTTTTT. It is translated as CASSLEGTGRLFF. The chain couples TRBV5-1 to TRBJ1-4, with 9 bases fitting TRBD1. With 0 bases clipped from V and 13 bases from J, the junction kept 4 bases outside the gene matches. Germline lookup yields CDR1 SGHRS and CDR2 YFSETQ. The CDR3 spans 13 residues.

This clonotype was seen once. The V call is TRBV29-1, the J call TRBJ2-7; 7 nucleotides match TRBD1. Germline assignment: CDR1 SQVTM and CDR2 ANQGSEA. With V trimmed by 0 bases and J by 5 bases, 10 bases remained unmatched. This CDR3 has 15 residues. Here the CDR3 reads CSVEDRAGGSHEQYF. CDR3 nucleotides: TGCAGCGTTGAAGATAGGGCAGGGGGTAGCCACGAGCAGTACTTC.

This clonotype has at least ten counts. The genes are TRBV12-3 or TRBV12-4 and TRBJ2-7, with 7 bases lining up with TRBD2. Trimming at V came to 5 bases and at J to 2 bases, leaving 12 bases not matched to a gene. The CDR3 totals 16 residues. Here the CDR3 reads CASSPNAGVPTYEQYF. The CDR3 DNA reads as TGTGCCAGCAGTCCAAATGCGGGGGTCCCAACCTACGAGCAGTACTTC.

This clonotype was observed a few times. The V call is TRBV7-9, the J call TRBJ2-1, with D perhaps TRBD2 (6 bases). V lost 1 base, J lost 0 bases, and 25 bases lay in between. CDR1 SEHNR and CDR2 FQNEAQ come from the germline V gene (reference sequence). The CDR3 extends over 21 amino acids. CDR3 sequence reads: CASSLVPGTLRGTYSYNEQFF. The CDR3 region has the DNA TGTGCCAGCAGCTTAGTACCAGGTACCCTTCGCGGGACTTACTCCTACAATGAGCAGTTCTTC.